The 5 T cell receptor beta chains below come from one sample, sequenced in a study of radiotherapy plus CTLA-4 blockade in lung cancer. Assay: immunoSEQ multiplex PCR; the TCRdb copy retains only in-frame clones and omits some. The sample has 47,000 or so clones; roughly 85% are singletons. The specimen was peripheral blood, collected from a patient treated with radiotherapy plus ipilimumab. These receptors were collected from a human donor with non-small cell lung cancer whose response to radiotherapy plus ipilimumab could not be evaluated.

The rearrangement uses TRBV4-3 and TRBJ1-6; 8 nucleotides agree with TRBD1. The germline CDR1 and CDR2 sequences are LGHNA and YSLEER. The V gene end was trimmed by 2 bases and the J gene end by 9 bases; junction bases not matched to a gene: 6. The CDR3 sequence is 15 residues long. The CDR3 DNA reads TGCGCCAGCAGCCAACTTGGACAGGGAGGTTCACCCCTCCACTTT. Protein: CASSQLGQGGSPLHF.

The CDR3 region is CASSFRWRTNTGELFF. CDR3 DNA sequence: TGTGCCAGCAGTTTTAGGTGGCGGACGAACACCGGGGAGCTGTTTTTT. The genes are TRBV28 and TRBJ2-2; D is unclear. The CDR3 has 16 amino acids. V dropped 3 bases and J dropped 0 bases, with 11 bases sitting between them. Germline V gene data show CDR1 as MDHEN and CDR2 as SYDVKM.

This chain joins TRBV30 and TRBJ1-4, with 7 bases fitting TRBD1. From germline, CDR1 is GTSNPN and CDR2 SVGIG (reference sequence). The CDR3 runs to 14 residues. The V segment lost 3 bases and the J segment 7 bases; nucleotides outside the gene matches: 8. The CDR3 bases are TGTGCCTGGAGCCCCGACAGGGTTTCTGAAAAACTGTTTTTT. Translated, it gives CAWSPDRVSEKLFF.

CDR3 sequence (DNA): TGTGCCAGCAGTTTAACCCAGGGCGGCACCGGGGAGCTGTTTTTT. Translating it yields CASSLTQGGTGELFF. The chain carries TRBV28 and TRBJ2-2; D might be TRBD1 (5 bases). Germline V gene lookup returns CDR1 MDHEN and CDR2 SYDVKM. Trimming shortened V by 2 bases and J by 4 bases, and 11 bases separated the two germline ends. CDR3 length: 15 residues. Full variable domain (rest looked up from reference TRBV28 and TRBJ2-2): DVKVTQSSRYLVKRTGEKVFLECVQDMDHENMFWYRQDPGLGLRLIYFSYDVKMKEKGDIPEGYSVSREKKERFSLILESASTNQTSMYLCASSLTQGGTGELFFGEGSRLTVL.

The chain combines TRBV7-9 with TRBJ2-2; D is possibly TRBD1 (6 bases). V lost 1 base and J lost 4, with 13 bases in between. The CDR3 has 16 amino acids. Per the germline V gene, CDR1 is SEHNR and CDR2 is FQNEAQ (reference sequence). The CDR3 sequence is CASSLGQQGSTGELFF. CDR3 sequence (DNA): TGTGCCAGCAGCTTAGGGCAACAGGGTTCCACCGGGGAGCTGTTTTTT. Full variable domain (outside the CDR3, taken from reference TRBV7-9 and TRBJ2-2): DTGVSQNPRHKITKRGQNVTFRCDPISEHNRLYWYRQTLGQGPEFLTYFQNEAQLEKSRLLSDRFSAERPKGSFSTLEIQRTEQGDSAMYLCASSLGQQGSTGELFFGEGSRLTVL.